These 27 T cell receptor beta chains originate from one sample sequenced in a study of cytotoxic CD8 clonotypes in ibrutinib-treated CLL. Only in-frame clones appear in the TCRdb table, and some are missing; sequencing was by immunoSEQ multiplex PCR. The sample lists about 200,000 clones, about 75% occurring once. This specimen was PBMCs, taken after 12 months of ibrutinib treatment. Source of these receptors: a human donor with chronic lymphocytic leukemia.

This clone was seen a single time. The chain couples TRBV19 to TRBJ2-1; the match to TRBD2 covers 9 bases. The length of the CDR3 is 17 residues. V gave up 3 bases and J gave up 5 bases; unmatched junction bases: 11. Germline V gene lookup returns CDR1 LNHDA and CDR2 SQIVND (reference sequence). CDR3 residues: CASSITSGLIANNEQFF. The CDR3 DNA reads as TGTGCCAGTAGTATTACTAGCGGGCTTATCGCTAACAATGAGCAGTTCTTC.

The count of this clone is one. The V and J genes are TRBV7-2 and TRBJ2-5, with TRBD1 identical over 7 bases. V gave up 6 bases and J gave up 4 bases; unmatched junction bases: 11. The germline gives CDR1 SGHTA, CDR2 FQGNSA. The CDR3 has 15 residues. The CDR3 reads CASRGGDRVRETQYF. CDR3 nucleotides: TGTGCCAGCAGAGGGGGAGACAGGGTACGAGAGACCCAGTACTTC.

In this sample, this clone turned up once. The V gene is TRBV11-1, the J gene TRBJ2-7; TRBD1 matches 7 bases. V lost 6 bases to trimming and J lost 7 bases; unmatched junction nucleotides: 3. The CDR3 length is 11 residues. Germline CDR1 and CDR2: SGHAT and FQDESV (reference sequence). CDR3 coding DNA: TGTGCCAGCAGGAAGGGGGCTGAGCAGTACTTC. It yields the protein CASRKGAEQYF.

The J gene is TRBJ2-5, the V gene TRBV7-2; D remains ambiguous. The CDR3 runs to 12 residues. Trimming cost V 3 bases and J 5 bases, with 7 bases left between them. Germline V gene sequence: CDR1 SGHTA, CDR2 FQGNSA. Written as DNA, the CDR3 is TGTGCCAGCAGCTTGGTTTTGGAGACCCAGTACTTC. This translates into CASSLVLETQYF.

The chain joins TRBV6-1 to TRBJ2-1; D is unresolved. With 7 bases removed from V and 8 bases from J, the gap between germline ends came to 15 bases. CDR1 and CDR2 (germline): MNHNS, SASEGT. The CDR3 is made up of 13 amino acids. This chain's CDR3 is CASNWTPEHEQFF. CDR3 nucleotide sequence: TGTGCCAGCAATTGGACCCCGGAGCATGAGCAGTTCTTC.

This sequence joins TRBV4-1 and TRBJ2-7, with D possibly being TRBD2 (5 bases). Germline loops: CDR1 MGHRA, CDR2 YSYEKL. This CDR3 comprises 15 residues. Trimming stripped 2 bases from V and 2 bases from J, with 13 bases between. DNA of the CDR3: TGCGCCAGCAGCCAAAACCCCAGCGGAGCCTACGAGCAGTACTTC. Translation gives CASSQNPSGAYEQYF.

This chain connects TRBV20-1 to TRBJ2-5; a possible D gene is TRBD1 (5 bases). V was shortened by 6 bases and J by 2 bases, with 7 bases between the two germline ends. This CDR3 has 11 amino acids. Germline V gene data show CDR1 as DFQATT and CDR2 as SNEGSKA (reference sequence). In DNA form, the CDR3 reads TGCAGTGCCGACAGACAAGAGACCCAGTACTTC. Translation gives CSADRQETQYF.

The rearrangement joins TRBV6-5 to TRBJ1-5, with a possible D match to TRBD1 (6 bases). The ends were cut back, 1 base at V and 4 bases at J, with 8 bases in the middle. This CDR3 has 14 residues. Germline values: CDR1 MNHEY, CDR2 SVGAGI. The CDR3 DNA is TGTGCCAGCAGTTACTTACAGGGTAATCAGCCCCAGCATTTT. Its protein product is CASSYLQGNQPQHF.

V and J are TRBV30 and TRBJ1-2; D remains ambiguous. CDR1 and CDR2 from the germline V gene are GTSNPN and SVGIG (reference sequence). The length of the CDR3 is 11 residues. V was cut by 1 base and J by 4 bases, with 4 bases left in between. CDR3 loop: CAWSGIYGYTF. CDR3 nucleotides: TGTGCCTGGAGTGGTATCTATGGCTACACCTTC.

This clone is a singleton in its sample. J is TRBJ2-1 and V is TRBV30, with D perhaps being TRBD1 or TRBD2 (5 bases each). CDR1 is GTSNPN and CDR2 is SVGIG in the germline V gene (reference sequence). CDR3 length: 13 amino acids. Between the trimmed V and J ends, which lost 3 bases and 9 bases, there was a span of 15 bases. In nucleotides, the CDR3 is TGTGCCTGGAGCGGGGCCTCTAGGGGTGAGCAGTTCTTC. This translates into CAWSGASRGEQFF. Full variable domain (missing parts from reference TRBV30 and TRBJ2-1): SQTIHQWPATLVQPVGSPLSLECTVEGTSNPNLYWYRQAAGRGLQLLFYSVGIGQISSEVPQNLSASRPQDRQFILSSKKLLLSDSGFYLCAWSGASRGEQFFGPGTRLTVL.

The CDR3 spells CAWSLSHYGYTF. For the CDR3, the DNA is TGTGCCTGGAGTCTCTCCCACTATGGCTACACCTTC. The chain recombines TRBV30 with TRBJ1-2; D not certain. The V end lost 2 bases, the J end lost 3 bases, and 7 bases lay between the germline ends. Germline CDR1 and CDR2: GTSNPN and SVGIG (reference sequence). This CDR3 is 12 amino acids long.

The chain employs TRBV27 and TRBJ2-7; 7 positions agree with TRBD2. J lost 6 bases, V lost 5 bases, and 13 bases had no gene match. CDR1 MNHEY and CDR2 SMNVEV come from the germline V gene (reference sequence). This CDR3 has 15 residues. The CDR3 loop reads CASSGARTRVSEQYF. CDR3 DNA: TGTGCCAGCAGTGGGGCGAGGACTAGGGTAAGCGAGCAGTACTTC.

V gene TRBV5-1 combines with J gene TRBJ1-2; D remains unclear. CDR1 and CDR2 (germline): SGHRS, YFSETQ. The CDR3 has 15 residues. Trimming stripped 0 bases from V and 4 bases from J, with 13 bases between. In DNA, the CDR3 is TGCGCCAGCAGCTTGGAACAGTGGGGTAGCTATGGCTACACCTTC. It translates to CASSLEQWGSYGYTF.

The CDR3 DNA is TGTGCCTGGAGGTCGGGACTAGCGGGTCTATCCTACGAGCAGTACTTC. Amino acids: CAWRSGLAGLSYEQYF. The rearrangement links TRBV30 to TRBJ2-7; TRBD2 agrees at 12 bases. This CDR3 comprises 16 residues. CDR1 is GTSNPN and CDR2 is SVGIG in the germline V gene (reference sequence). V lost 3 bases and J lost 1; bases outside the gene matches: 7.

This chain uses TRBV18 with TRBJ2-2; D is unresolved. Trimming took 2 bases from V and 5 from J, leaving 6 bases between them. The CDR3 consists of 13 residues. Germline CDR1 is KGHSH and CDR2 is LQKENI. CDR3 protein: CASSPVGTGELFF. CDR3 in DNA: TGTGCCAGCTCACCAGTGGGAACCGGGGAGCTGTTTTTT.

The chain recombines TRBV4-2 with TRBJ2-5; the D is unclear. The germline V gene has CDR1 LGHNA and CDR2 YNFKEQ. The CDR3 consists of 14 residues. Trimming left V 0 bases short and J 5 bases short, with 10 bases between. The CDR3 DNA reads TGTGCCAGCAGCCAAGATGATAAAGCGGAGACCCAGTACTTC. This gives the protein CASSQDDKAETQYF.

The J gene is TRBJ2-1, the V gene TRBV7-2; TRBD2 matches at 12 bases. The CDR3 length is 19 residues. With V trimmed by 2 bases and J by 1 base, 9 bases remained unmatched. CDR1 and CDR2 from the germline V gene are SGHTA and FQGNSA. The CDR3 nucleotides read TGTGCCAGCAGCTTAATGGGGACTAGCGGGCCCCCTTCCTACAATGAGCAGTTCTTC. Residues: CASSLMGTSGPPSYNEQFF.

V is TRBV7-2 and J is TRBJ1-6; perhaps TRBD1 as D (5 bases). The CDR3 has 18 amino acids. V dropped 5 bases and J dropped 7 bases, with 24 bases sitting between them. CDR1 and CDR2 from the germline V gene are SGHTA and FQGNSA. CDR3 amino acids: CASSRLGGIGTRNSPLHF. The DNA of the CDR3 is TGTGCCAGCAGCCGGCTTGGGGGGATAGGGACCCGAAATTCACCCCTCCACTTT.

The chain is built from TRBV6-1 and TRBJ2-1, with D perhaps TRBD2 (7 bases). Germline assignment: CDR1 MNHNS and CDR2 SASEGT. V lost 2 bases, J lost 2 bases, and 13 bases lay in between. The CDR3 length is 16 residues. CDR3 amino acids: CASSESGGAPYNEQFF. CDR3 nucleotides: TGTGCCAGCAGTGAATCGGGGGGCGCCCCCTACAATGAGCAGTTCTTC.

The rearrangement uses TRBV4-2 and TRBJ1-5, with a weak D call TRBD1 (6 bases). The CDR3 runs 17 residues. V lost 0 bases to trimming and J lost 9 bases, with 21 bases between them. CDR1 is LGHNA, CDR2 YNFKEQ, per germline. CDR3 sequence: CASSQDEGGPLIRPQHF. As DNA, the CDR3 is TGTGCCAGCAGCCAAGATGAAGGGGGTCCTTTGATTCGGCCCCAGCATTTT.

V is TRBV19 and J is TRBJ1-4; TRBD1 matches at 7 bases. From germline, CDR1 is LNHDA and CDR2 SQIVND (reference sequence). The CDR3 is 14 residues long. The ends lost 6 bases at V and 4 bases at J; junction bases unmatched: 5. Written as DNA, the CDR3 is TGTGCCAGTAGGAAAGGGACAGATAATGAAAAACTGTTTTTT. Amino acid sequence: CASRKGTDNEKLFF.

The chain combines TRBV2 with TRBJ2-5, with no clear D. CDR1 is SNHLY, CDR2 FYNNEI, per germline. Deletions cut 1 base from V and 2 bases from J, with 11 bases between. CDR3 length: 15 residues. The CDR3 is CASSEVNTRQETQYF. The CDR3 DNA is TGTGCCAGCAGTGAAGTGAACACCCGGCAAGAGACCCAGTACTTC.

This rearrangement joins TRBV9 to TRBJ1-1; 9 bases match TRBD1. With V trimmed by 3 bases and J by 6 bases, 6 bases remained unmatched. The germline CDR1 and CDR2 sequences are SGDLS and YYNGEE. There are 14 residues in the CDR3. In nucleotides, the CDR3 is TGTGCCAGCAGCGCGGACAGGGGTGGGGCTGAAGCTTTCTTT. Protein: CASSADRGGAEAFF.

The chain employs TRBV29-1 and TRBJ1-2; D remains ambiguous. V lost 5 bases, J lost 0 bases, and 16 bases lay in between. Germline loops: CDR1 SQVTM, CDR2 ANQGSEA. The CDR3 contains 15 residues. The CDR3 is CSVLPTRAANYGYTF. CDR3 DNA sequence: TGCAGCGTTCTACCGACAAGGGCCGCTAACTATGGCTACACCTTC. Full variable domain (outside the CDR3, taken from reference TRBV29-1 and TRBJ1-2): SAVISQKPSRDICQRGTSLTIQCQVDSQVTMMFWYRQQPGQSLTLIATANQGSEATYESGFVIDKFPISRPNLTFSTLTVSNMSPEDSSIYLCSVLPTRAANYGYTFGSGTRLTVV.

V is TRBV18 and J is TRBJ2-7; 7 bases match TRBD2. Trimming took 8 bases from V and 4 from J; bases not matched to a gene: 14. CDR3 size: 15 residues. Per the germline V gene, CDR1 is KGHSH and CDR2 is LQKENI. The CDR3 protein is CASQGKREGQYEQYF. DNA for the CDR3: TGTGCCAGCCAGGGAAAAAGGGAGGGCCAGTACGAGCAGTACTTC.

This sequence joins TRBV9 and TRBJ1-1; D is ambiguous. Germline V gene sequence: CDR1 SGDLS, CDR2 YYNGEE. CDR3 length: 15 amino acids. Trimming left V 2 bases short and J 2 bases short, with 13 bases between. The CDR3 DNA reads TGTGCCAGCAGCGTTTCGGGCAGCGGAAACACTGAAGCTTTCTTT. Translated: CASSVSGSGNTEAFF. Drawing the rest from reference TRBV9 and TRBJ1-1, the complete variable domain is DSGVTQTPKHLITATGQRVTLRCSPRSGDLSVYWYQQSLDQGLQFLIQYYNGEERAKGNILERFSAQQFPDLHSELNLSSLELGDSALYFCASSVSGSGNTEAFFGQGTRLTVV.

V gene TRBV7-9 combines with J gene TRBJ2-7, with D uncertain. The CDR3 length is 14 residues. In germline, CDR1 is SEHNR, CDR2 FQNEAQ (reference sequence). V shed 5 bases and J shed 3 bases, with 14 bases lying between them. CDR3 DNA sequence: TGTGCCAGCAGCCCTAGTCATGTTCGCTACGAGCAGTACTTC. Its protein product is CASSPSHVRYEQYF.